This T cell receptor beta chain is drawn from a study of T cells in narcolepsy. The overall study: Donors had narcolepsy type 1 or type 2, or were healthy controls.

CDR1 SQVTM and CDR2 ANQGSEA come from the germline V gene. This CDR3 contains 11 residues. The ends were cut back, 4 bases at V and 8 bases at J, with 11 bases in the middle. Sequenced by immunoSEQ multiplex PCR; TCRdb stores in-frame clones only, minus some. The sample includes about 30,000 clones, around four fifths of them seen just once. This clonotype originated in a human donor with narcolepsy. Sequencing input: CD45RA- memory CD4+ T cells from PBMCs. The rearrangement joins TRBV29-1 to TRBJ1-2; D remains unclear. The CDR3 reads CSVGPEGGYTF. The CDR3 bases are TGCAGCGTTGGGCCGGAAGGGGGCTACACCTTC.